This TCR beta chain was documented in a study of T-cell reconstitution after alpha-beta-depleted transplantation in children. Comment on this clonotype: Antigen: not known.

Notes on the study in general: Surviving recipient T cells and thymic progenitors accounted for the high day-60 TCRbeta diversity observed in some patients. At one year after transplant, newly produced T cells mostly accounted for T-cell counts and diversity. Where alpha-beta T cells came from about two months after transplant was reportedly several hundred expanded graft clones.

For TCRbeta, the library was prepared with unique molecular identifiers. TCRdb independently ran MiXCR on the PCR reads; one entry per CDR3 protein. Of about 580,000 distinct CDR3 sequences listed, over 25% were seen once; the top ten hold less than 40%. This CDR3 contains 13 residues. V dropped 1 base and J dropped 10; count of bases not matched to a gene: 6. This receptor was identified in a boy under two years old with Wiskott-Aldrich syndrome, due to receive a stem cell transplant. Sequencing was performed on PBMCs, taken before TCRalphabeta/CD19-depleted stem cell transplant. This chain joins TRBV12-3 or TRBV12-4 and TRBJ2-7, with 8 bases identical to TRBD2. The CDR3 is CASSLVGGVTQYF. The CDR3 bases are TGTGCCAGCAGTTTAGTCGGGGGGGTAACACAGTACTTC.